This T cell receptor beta chain was profiled in a study of a mutant IDH1 vaccine in newly diagnosed glioma. In its sample, this clone was seen once. The antigen is unknown. The ends lost 4 bases at V and 5 bases at J; junction bases unmatched: 3. Germline V gene sequence: CDR1 LNHDA, CDR2 SQIVND (reference sequence). The CDR3 has 13 amino acids. Sequencing was performed with immunoSEQ multiplex PCR; in TCRdb, only in-frame clones are kept and a portion is missing. The table has some 71,000 clones, around 84% seen once. Sample time point: week 35, safety follow-up. Each dose delivered 300 ug of mutant IDH1 20-mer peptide subcutaneously with imiquimod.

The material sequenced was PBMCs, taken from a glioma patient whose treatment included an IDH1 peptide vaccine. This sequence was found in a man under 40 with glioma. The chain joins TRBV19 to TRBJ2-7; 9 positions agree with TRBD1. CDR3 DNA: TGTGCCAGTAGTAGACAGGGGGGAGACGAGCAGTACTTC. This codes for CASSRQGGDEQYF.